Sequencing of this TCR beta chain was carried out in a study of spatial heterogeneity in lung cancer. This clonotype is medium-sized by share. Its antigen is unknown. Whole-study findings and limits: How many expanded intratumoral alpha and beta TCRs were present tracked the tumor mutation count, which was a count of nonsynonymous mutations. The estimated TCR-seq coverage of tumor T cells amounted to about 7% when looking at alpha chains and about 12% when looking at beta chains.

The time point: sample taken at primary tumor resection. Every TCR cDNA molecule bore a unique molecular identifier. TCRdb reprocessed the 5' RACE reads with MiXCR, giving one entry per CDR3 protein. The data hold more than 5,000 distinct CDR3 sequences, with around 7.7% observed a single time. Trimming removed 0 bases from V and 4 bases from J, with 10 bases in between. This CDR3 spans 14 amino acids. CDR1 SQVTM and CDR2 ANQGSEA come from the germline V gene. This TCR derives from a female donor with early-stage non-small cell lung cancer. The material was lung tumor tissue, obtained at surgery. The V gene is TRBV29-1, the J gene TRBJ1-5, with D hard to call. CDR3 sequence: CSVEDGEGNQPQHF. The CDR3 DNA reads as TGCAGCGTTGAAGATGGAGAGGGTAATCAGCCCCAGCATTTT.